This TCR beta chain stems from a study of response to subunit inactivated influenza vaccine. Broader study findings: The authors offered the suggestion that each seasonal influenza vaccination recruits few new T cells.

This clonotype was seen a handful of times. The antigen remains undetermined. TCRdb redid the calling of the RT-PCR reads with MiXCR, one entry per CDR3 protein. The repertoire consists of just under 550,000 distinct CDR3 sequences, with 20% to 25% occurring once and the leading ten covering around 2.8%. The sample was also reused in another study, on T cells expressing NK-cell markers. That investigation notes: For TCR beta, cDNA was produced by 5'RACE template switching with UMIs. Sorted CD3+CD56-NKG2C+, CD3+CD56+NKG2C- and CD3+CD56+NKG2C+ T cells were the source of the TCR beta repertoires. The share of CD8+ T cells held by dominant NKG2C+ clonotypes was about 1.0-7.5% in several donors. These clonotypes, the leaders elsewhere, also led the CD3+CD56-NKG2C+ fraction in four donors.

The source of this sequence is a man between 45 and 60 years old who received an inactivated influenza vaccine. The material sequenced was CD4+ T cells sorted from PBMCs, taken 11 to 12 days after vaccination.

The CDR3 protein is CASSRTGHSGNTIYF. CDR3 bases: TGTGCCAGCAGCCGGACAGGCCACTCTGGAAACACCATATATTTT. The chain couples TRBV7-2 to TRBJ1-3, with TRBD1 identical over 7 bases. With V trimmed by 5 bases and J by 0 bases, 4 bases remained unmatched. The CDR3 has 15 amino acids. Germline CDR1 reads SGHTA; CDR2 reads FQGNSA. Together with reference TRBV7-2 and TRBJ1-3, the CDR3 gives the full variable domain: GAGVSQSPSNKVTEKGKDVELRCDPISGHTALYWYRQSLGQGLEFLIYFQGNSAPDKSGLPSDRFSAERTGGSVSTLTIQRTQQEDSAVYLCASSRTGHSGNTIYFGEGSWLTVV.